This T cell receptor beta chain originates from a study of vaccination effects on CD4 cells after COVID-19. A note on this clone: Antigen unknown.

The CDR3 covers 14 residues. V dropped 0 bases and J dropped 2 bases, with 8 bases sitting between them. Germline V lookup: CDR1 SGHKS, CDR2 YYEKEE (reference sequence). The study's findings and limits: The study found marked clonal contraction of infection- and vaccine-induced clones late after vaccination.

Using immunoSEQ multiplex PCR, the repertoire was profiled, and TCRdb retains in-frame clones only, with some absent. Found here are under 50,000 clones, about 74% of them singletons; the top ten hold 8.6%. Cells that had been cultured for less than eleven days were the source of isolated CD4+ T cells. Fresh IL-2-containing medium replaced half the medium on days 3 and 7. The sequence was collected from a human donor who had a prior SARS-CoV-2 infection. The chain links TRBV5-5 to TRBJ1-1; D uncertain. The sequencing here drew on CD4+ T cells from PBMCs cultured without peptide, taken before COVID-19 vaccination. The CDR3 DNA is TGTGCCAGCAGCTTGGTTCCAGGAAACACTGAAGCTTTCTTT. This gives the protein CASSLVPGNTEAFF.